This T cell receptor (beta chain) was retrieved from a study of cytomegalovirus exposure and HLA in healthy donors. Study outcomes and limitations: Most TCR sequences were uncommon, yet certain public TCRs appeared in many donors. As confirmed in vitro, a few CMV-associated chains were specific for CMV antigens.

Of note for this clone: Antigen: not known.

The PCR ran on 60 Vbeta and 13 Jbeta primers. Per the study methods: Roughly 80 million unique TCR beta chains, approximately 11 million of them shared, were counted by a later analysis. This table comes from immunoSEQ multiplex PCR, and its TCRdb copy is limited to in-frame clones, with some not included. V and J calls and clone size come straight from that table; D and trimming were deduced from the DNA. The sample contains some 190,000 clones, approximately 81% of which appear only once. Germline V CDR1 and CDR2: SQVTM, ANQGSEA. The V and J ends lost 3 bases and 4 bases, in that order; junction bases with no gene match: 6. CDR3 length: 14 residues.

This sequence joins TRBV29-1 and TRBJ1-2; 9 bases are shared with TRBD1. Sequencing used PBMCs. The sequence was obtained from a boy aged 2-9 years in good health and CMV-seronegative. CDR3 in amino acids: CSVDHRGLTYGYTF. The DNA for the CDR3 is TGCAGCGTTGACCACAGGGGGCTTACCTATGGCTACACCTTC.